The present T cell receptor beta chain was sequenced within a study of CD8 T cells in Susac syndrome. The V gene lost 4 bases and the J gene lost 11 bases, with 5 bases spanning the gap. In germline, CDR1 is SGHRS, CDR2 YFSETQ. The CDR3 loop spans 9 amino acids. The RNA input was roughly 0.45 to 1 ug, and it was reverse transcribed with random hexamers. Amplification of TCR beta CDR3 used immunoSEQ multiplex PCR across 54 Vbeta and 13 Jbeta. Using its own MiXCR run on the immunoSEQ multiplex PCR reads, TCRdb lists one record per CDR3 protein. The sample consists of fewer than 95,000 distinct CDR3 sequences, about 95% of them appearing once. CD8+ and CD4+ T cells taken from blood had their TCR beta sequenced.

The clonotype originates from a human donor with Susac syndrome. The chain joins TRBV5-1 to TRBJ2-3, with D uncertain. The specimen was CD8+ T cells from PBMCs. Here the CDR3 DNA reads TGCGCCAGCAGCCCCAAGCAGTATTTT. Translated, it gives CASSPKQYF.